This TCR beta chain originates from a study of CD8 T cells in ankylosing spondylitis. Whole-study findings and limits: Earlier literature documents some of the motif variants in reactive arthritis synovial fluid and blood. A motif of eight highly homologous TCR beta variants was seen as apparently characteristic of ankylosing spondylitis blood. There was reportedly significant enrichment of clones that were disease-linked in matched ankylosing spondylitis synovial fluid.

Researchers built TCR beta libraries using quantitative 5'-RACE with molecular barcodes. TCRdb ran MiXCR on the 5' RACE reads and lists one entry per CDR3 protein. The table has approximately 440,000 distinct CDR3 sequences, more than 15% seen once; the top ten hold over 0.9%. Trimming removed 0 bases at V and 2 bases at J, with 8 bases between. CDR1 is SGDLS, CDR2 YYNGEE, per germline. The CDR3 sequence is 15 residues long. This clonotype was picked up one time. What it binds is not known. The V call is TRBV9, the J call TRBJ2-2; D is unclear. Sequencing was performed on blood, either unsorted or a sorted T cell fraction (not recorded which). This clonotype was obtained from a male donor with ankylosing spondylitis. In nucleotides, the CDR3 is TGTGCCAGCAGCGTAGCTTTGTCTAACACCGGGGAGCTGTTTTTT. Translating gives CASSVALSNTGELFF.